This TCR beta chain is from a study of cytomegalovirus exposure and HLA in healthy donors. On this clone: Antigen unknown.

This CDR3 contains 16 residues. Deletions cut 4 bases from V and 4 bases from J, with 18 bases between. CDR1 SGHTA and CDR2 FQGTGA come from the germline V gene. General observations from the study: The authors later found HLA-associated TCR beta chains more clonally expanded than equally common others. TCR sequences were mostly rare, though some public TCRs occurred in many donors.

All donors participated as healthy donors of bone marrow. PCR involved 60 Vbeta and 13 Jbeta primers. How the authors handled the data: Later, an analysis found approximately 80 million unique TCR beta chains, and about 9.9 million of these were shared. Profiling relied on immunoSEQ multiplex PCR, and the TCRdb table lists in-frame clones only, not all of them. Clone size and the V and J calls come from that table; the DNA yielded D and trimming. The repertoire includes over 110,000 clones, around 73% of them detected once, and around 1.2% sits in the top ten. The specimen sequenced was PBMCs. This chain uses TRBV7-3 with TRBJ2-3; D remains ambiguous. This sequence originates from a woman in her forties in good health and CMV-seronegative. CDR3 sequence reads: CASSYDGGSTPDTQYF. CDR3 DNA: TGTGCCAGCAGCTACGACGGTGGTAGCACCCCAGATACGCAGTATTTT.